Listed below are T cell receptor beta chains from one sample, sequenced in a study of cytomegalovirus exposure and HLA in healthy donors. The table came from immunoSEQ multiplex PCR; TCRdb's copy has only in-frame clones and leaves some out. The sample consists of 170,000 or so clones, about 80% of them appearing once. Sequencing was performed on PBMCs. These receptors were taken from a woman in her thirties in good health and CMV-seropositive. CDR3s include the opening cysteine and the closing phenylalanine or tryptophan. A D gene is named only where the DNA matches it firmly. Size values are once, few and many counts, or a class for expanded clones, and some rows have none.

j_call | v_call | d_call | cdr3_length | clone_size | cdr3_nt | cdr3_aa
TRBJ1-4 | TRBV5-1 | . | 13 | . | TGCGCCAGCAGGTCTACGTCTAATGAAAAACTGTTTTTT | CASRSTSNEKLFF
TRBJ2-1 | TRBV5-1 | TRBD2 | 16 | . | TGCGCCAGCAGCTTGGTGGCTAGCGGGACCTACAATGAGCAGTTCTTC | CASSLVASGTYNEQFF
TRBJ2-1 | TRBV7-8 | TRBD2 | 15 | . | TGTGCCAGCAGCTTCGTTGGACTAGCGGGAGTTCAGCAGTTCTTC | CASSFVGLAGVQQFF
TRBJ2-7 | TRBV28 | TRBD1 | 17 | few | TGTGCCAGCAGTCGCCCTTTAAGGCAGGGGGCCGCCTACGAGCAGTACTTC | CASSRPLRQGAAYEQYF
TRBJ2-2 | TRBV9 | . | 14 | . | TGTGCCAGCAGCGTAGCTACAGGGACCGGGGAGCTGTTTTTT | CASSVATGTGELFF
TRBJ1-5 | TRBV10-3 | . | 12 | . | TGTGCCATCCGGCGGTTGAATCAGCCCCAGCATTTT | CAIRRLNQPQHF
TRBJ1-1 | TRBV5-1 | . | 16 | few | TGCGCCAGCAGCTTGGACCGGACAAGGGTAAGGACTGAAGCTTTCTTT | CASSLDRTRVRTEAFF
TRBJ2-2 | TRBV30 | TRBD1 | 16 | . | TGTGCCTGGAGCGCCCAGCCCCAGGGGGACACCGGGGAGCTGTTTTTT | CAWSAQPQGDTGELFF
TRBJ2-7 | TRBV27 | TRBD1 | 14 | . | TGTGCCAGCGCTGGGGGGACAGGGGGCTACGAGCAGTACTTC | CASAGGTGGYEQYF
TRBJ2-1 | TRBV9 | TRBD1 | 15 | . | TGTGCCAGCAGCCCTCGGACAGGGTCCTACAATGAGCAGTTCTTC | CASSPRTGSYNEQFF
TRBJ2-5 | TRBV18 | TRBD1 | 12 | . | TGTGCCAGCTCACCAGATCGGGGGACAGGGTACTTC | CASSPDRGTGYF
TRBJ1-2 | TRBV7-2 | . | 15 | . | TGTGCCAGCAGCACAATAGGGAGGGGAGGCTATGGCTACACCTTC | CASSTIGRGGYGYTF
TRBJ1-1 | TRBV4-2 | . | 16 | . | TGTGCCAGCAGCCAAGAGGCCAGGGAGGGGCACACTGAAGCTTTCTTT | CASSQEAREGHTEAFF
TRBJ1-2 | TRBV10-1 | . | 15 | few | TGCGCCAGCAGTGAGTCTAGGAGACCGGAGGTTGGCTACACCTTC | CASSESRRPEVGYTF
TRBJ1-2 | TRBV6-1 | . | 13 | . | TGTGCCAGCAGTGGACAAGTTAACTATGGCTACACCTTC | CASSGQVNYGYTF
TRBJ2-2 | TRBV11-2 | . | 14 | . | TGTGCCAGCAGCTTAGACTGGAACACCGGGGAGCTGTTTTTT | CASSLDWNTGELFF
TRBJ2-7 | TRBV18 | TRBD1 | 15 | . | TGTGCCAGCTCGCTGACCGGGACAGCCTCCTACGAGCAGTACTTC | CASSLTGTASYEQYF
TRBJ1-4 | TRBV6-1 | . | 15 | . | TGTGCCAGCACCGTCAGCAGGGGAAGTAATGAAAAACTGTTTTTT | CASTVSRGSNEKLFF
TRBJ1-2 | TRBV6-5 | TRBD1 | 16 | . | TGTGCCAGCAGTTACTCCAGGGACAGACCTTTCTATGGCTACACCTTC | CASSYSRDRPFYGYTF
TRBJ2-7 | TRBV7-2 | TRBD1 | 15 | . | TGTGCCAGCAGCCCAGACCGGGACAGGGGCTACGAGCAGTACTTC | CASSPDRDRGYEQYF
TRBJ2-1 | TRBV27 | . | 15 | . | TGTGCCAGCAGTTTACGGAGGACCTCCTACAATGAGCAGTTCTTC | CASSLRRTSYNEQFF
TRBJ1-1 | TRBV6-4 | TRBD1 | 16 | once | TGTGCCACCTACCTCGGGACAGGGGAATCAGGGACTGAAGCTTTCTTT | CATYLGTGESGTEAFF
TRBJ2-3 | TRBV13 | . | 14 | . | TGTGCCAGCACCCTGTGGGGCGGCACAGATACGCAGTATTTT | CASTLWGGTDTQYF
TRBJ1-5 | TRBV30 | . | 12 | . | TGTGCCTGGAAGCAGGGCAATCAGCCCCAGCATTTT | CAWKQGNQPQHF
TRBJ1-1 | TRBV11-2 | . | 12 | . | TGTGCCAGCAGTAACACCTCCCCTGAAGCTTTCTTT | CASSNTSPEAFF
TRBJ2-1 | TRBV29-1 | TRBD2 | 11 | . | TGCAGCTTCGGACTAGCGGGTGAGCAGTTCTTC | CSFGLAGEQFF
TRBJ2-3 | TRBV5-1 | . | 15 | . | TGCGCCAGCAGCTTGGCAGGGAAGGCCACAGATACGCAGTATTTT | CASSLAGKATDTQYF
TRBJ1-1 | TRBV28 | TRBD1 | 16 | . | TGTGCCAGCAGTCCTGGGGCAGGGGGGTCGCGGACTGAAGCTTTCTTT | CASSPGAGGSRTEAFF
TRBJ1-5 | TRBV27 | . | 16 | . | TGTGCCAGCAGGAGCCTCGGGGTGTCGAGCAATCAGCCCCAGCATTTT | CASRSLGVSSNQPQHF
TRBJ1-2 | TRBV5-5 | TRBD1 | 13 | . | TGTGCCAGCAGCCCGAGACAGGGGGCTGGCTACACCTTC | CASSPRQGAGYTF
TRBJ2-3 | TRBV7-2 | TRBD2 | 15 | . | TGTGCCAGCAACGCCCCTAGCGGGAGTCTAGATACGCAGTATTTT | CASNAPSGSLDTQYF
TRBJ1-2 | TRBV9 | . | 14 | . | TGTGCCAGCAGCGCAGAGGGAGCTAACTATGGCTACACCTTC | CASSAEGANYGYTF
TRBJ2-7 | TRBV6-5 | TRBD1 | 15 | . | TGTGCCAGCAGCCACACAGGACAGGGGGCCTACGAGCAGTACTTC | CASSHTGQGAYEQYF
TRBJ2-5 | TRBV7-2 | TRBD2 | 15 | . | TGTGCCAGCAGCGGGGGTAGCGGGCCCCCAGAGACCCAGTACTTC | CASSGGSGPPETQYF
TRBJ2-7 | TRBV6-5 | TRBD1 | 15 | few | TGTGCCAGCAGCGCCCCGGGACAGGGGGTGGACGAGCAGTACTTC | CASSAPGQGVDEQYF
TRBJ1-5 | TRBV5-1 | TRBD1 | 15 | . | TGCGCCAGCAGCCTCGGACAGGGGATCAATCAGCCCCAGCATTTT | CASSLGQGINQPQHF
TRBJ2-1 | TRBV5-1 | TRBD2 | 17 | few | TGCGCCAGCAGCCTCACTCTAGCGGGCCAAGGGGGCAATGAGCAGTTCTTC | CASSLTLAGQGGNEQFF
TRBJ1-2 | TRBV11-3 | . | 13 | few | TGTGCCAGCAGCTCGGCGGGCTACTATGGCTACACCTTC | CASSSAGYYGYTF
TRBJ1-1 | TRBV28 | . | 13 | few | TGTGCCAGCAGTGAGGGCGTAGGGACTGAAGCTTTCTTT | CASSEGVGTEAFF
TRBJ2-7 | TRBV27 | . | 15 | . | TGTGCCAGCAGATTGAGCGGGCAGAGCTCCTACGAGCAGTACTTC | CASRLSGQSSYEQYF
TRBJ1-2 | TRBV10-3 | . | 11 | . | TGTGCCATGAGCGGGGGATATGGCTACACCTTC | CAMSGGYGYTF
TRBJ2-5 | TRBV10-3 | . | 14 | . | TGTGCCATCAATCTAAGCGGTTTTAAAGAGACCCAGTACTTC | CAINLSGFKETQYF
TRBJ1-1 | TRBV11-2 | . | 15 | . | TGTGCCAGCAGCCCAAAGTACCCAGGGTCCGCTGAAGCTTTCTTT | CASSPKYPGSAEAFF
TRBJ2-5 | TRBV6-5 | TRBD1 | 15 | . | TGTGCCAGCAGCGACGGGACAGGGAGTGTTGAGACCCAGTACTTC | CASSDGTGSVETQYF
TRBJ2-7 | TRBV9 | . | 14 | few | TGTGCCAGCAGCGTCGCCAGGGCATCCTACGAGCAGTACTTC | CASSVARASYEQYF
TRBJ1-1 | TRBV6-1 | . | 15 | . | TGTGCCAGCAGTGAAGAGTTCGTGGGGAGTACTGAAGCTTTCTTT | CASSEEFVGSTEAFF
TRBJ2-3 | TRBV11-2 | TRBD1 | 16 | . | TGTGCCAGCAGCTTAATAGGGGGACAGGGGGACCTTTCACAGTATTTT | CASSLIGGQGDLSQYF
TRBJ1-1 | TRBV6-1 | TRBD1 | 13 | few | TGTGCCAGCAAGTACTCAGGGGGCACTGAAGCTTTCTTT | CASKYSGGTEAFF
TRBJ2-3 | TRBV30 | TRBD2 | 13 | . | TGTGCCTCCGGGACTAGCGGCACAGATACGCAGTATTTT | CASGTSGTDTQYF
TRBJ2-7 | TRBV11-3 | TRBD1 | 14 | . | TGTGCCAGCAGCTTTGAACAGGGGGCCTACGAGCAGTACTTC | CASSFEQGAYEQYF
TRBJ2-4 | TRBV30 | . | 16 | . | TGTGCCTGGAGTGTTCCGGGGTACGGGGGAGAAAACATTCAGTACTTC | CAWSVPGYGGENIQYF
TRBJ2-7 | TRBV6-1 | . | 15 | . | TGTGCCAGCAGTGAATCAAGACAGCCAAGGTGGGAGCAGTACTTC | CASSESRQPRWEQYF
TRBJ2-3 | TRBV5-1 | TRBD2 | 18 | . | TGCGCCAGCAGGAGTGGACTAGCGGGAGCATTGAGGACAGATACGCAGTATTTT | CASRSGLAGALRTDTQYF
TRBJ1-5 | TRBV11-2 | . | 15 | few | TGTGCCAGCAGCCTTACAGCAGCAGGGAATCAGCCCCAGCATTTT | CASSLTAAGNQPQHF